This TCR beta chain was captured by sequencing in a study of brain metastases from non-small cell lung cancer. Concerning this clone itself: Its specificity is unknown.

Study-level points and caveats: Paired brain metastases and primary tumors largely shared TCR repertoires. T-cell clones appeared expanded in about two thirds of brain metastases relative to matched primary tumors.

V trimming: 2 bases; J trimming: 3 bases; junction bases outside the gene matches: 5. CDR1 is LGHNA and CDR2 is YNFKEQ in the germline V gene. The CDR3 length is 15 residues. Profiling relied on immunoSEQ multiplex PCR, and the TCRdb table lists in-frame clones only, not all of them. The sample has approximately 2,100 clones, around 90% seen once. The rearrangement uses TRBV4-2 and TRBJ2-7; 9 positions match TRBD1. The clonotype originates from a donor at least 40 years old with non-small cell lung cancer. Input material: primary lung tumor tissue. DNA for the CDR3: TGTGCCAGCAGCCAATTAAAGACAGGGGGCTACGAGCAGTACTTC. It yields the protein CASSQLKTGGYEQYF.